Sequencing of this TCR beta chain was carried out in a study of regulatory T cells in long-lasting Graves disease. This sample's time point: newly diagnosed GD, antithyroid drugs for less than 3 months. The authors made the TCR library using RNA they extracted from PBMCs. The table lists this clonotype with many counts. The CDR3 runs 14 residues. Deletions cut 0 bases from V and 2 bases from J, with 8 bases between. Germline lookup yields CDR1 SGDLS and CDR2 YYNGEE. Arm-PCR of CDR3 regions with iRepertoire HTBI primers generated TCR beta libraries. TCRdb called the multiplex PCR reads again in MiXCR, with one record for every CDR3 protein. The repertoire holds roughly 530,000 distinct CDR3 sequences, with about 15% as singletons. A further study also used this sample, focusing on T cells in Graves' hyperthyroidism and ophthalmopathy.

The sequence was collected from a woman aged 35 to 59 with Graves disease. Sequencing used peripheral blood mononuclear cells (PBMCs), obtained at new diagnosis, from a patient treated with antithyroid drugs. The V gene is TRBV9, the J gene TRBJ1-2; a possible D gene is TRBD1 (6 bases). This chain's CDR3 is CASSVAGQNYGYTF. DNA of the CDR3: TGTGCCAGCAGCGTAGCTGGACAGAACTATGGCTACACCTTC.